The source of this TCR beta chain is a study of cytomegalovirus exposure and HLA in healthy donors. It was with 60 Vbeta and 13 Jbeta primers that the PCR ran. Measured with immunoSEQ multiplex PCR; TCRdb has only the in-frame clones, and not every one. The sample lists some 120,000 clones, 80% occurring once. Germline loops: CDR1 MNHEY, CDR2 SMNVEV (reference sequence). Losses at the gene ends were 2 bases for V and 4 bases for J; bases not matched to a gene: 7. The CDR3 runs to 15 residues. The sequenced material came from PBMCs. This receptor was taken from a man aged 25-45 years in good health and CMV-seronegative. V usage is TRBV27 and J usage is TRBJ1-2, with 7 bases aligning to TRBD1. The CDR3 DNA follows: TGTGCCAGCAGTTTACAGGGGGGCGTTGGCTATGGCTACACCTTC. Translating it yields CASSLQGGVGYGYTF.